Detailed here is one T cell receptor beta chain. The CDR3 is made up of 16 amino acids. Germline CDR1 reads SGHDN; CDR2 reads FVKESK. V lost 1 base to trimming and J lost 5 bases, with 18 bases between them. The data derive from a study of blood T cell repertoires in COVID-19. On the study more broadly: The study drew acute and convalescent COVID-19 samples from the United States, Italy and Spain.

Measured with immunoSEQ multiplex PCR; TCRdb has only the in-frame clones, and not every one. The table has roughly 290,000 clones, 70% to 85% seen once; the top ten hold 0.85% to 1%. This receptor was taken from a human donor with COVID-19, enrolled during active disease. The donor label of this sample is uncertain. The J gene is TRBJ2-7, the V gene TRBV14; weak D call: TRBD1 (5 bases). The sequenced material came from peripheral blood. The CDR3 protein is CASSQVGAPGSHEQYF. DNA of the CDR3: TGTGCCAGCAGCCAAGTAGGGGCCCCCGGGTCCCACGAGCAGTACTTC.